The 21 T cell receptor beta chains below all came from one sample that was sequenced in a study of beta chain features in type 1 diabetes. Study results and caveats: Moderate yet significant TCRB CDR3 shortening was seen in Type 1 diabetes patients in all four CD4+ subsets.

Sequenced material consisted of expressed TCRB transcripts (all of the isolated RNA was reverse transcribed). Using immunoSEQ multiplex PCR, the repertoire was profiled, and TCRdb retains in-frame clones only, with some absent. Among 250,000 to 300,000 clones listed, about 23% were seen once. No antigens are known for them. Specimen: naive CD4+ T cells from blood. The receptor set was obtained from a woman aged 25 to 45 with type 1 diabetes.

This clone was observed a few times. CDR3 residues: CASSSSSGSYEQYF. Here the CDR3 DNA reads TGCGCCAGCAGCTCGTCTAGCGGCTCCTACGAGCAGTACTTC. The V call is TRBV5-1, the J call TRBJ2-7, with 7 bases identical to TRBD2. J was trimmed by 0 bases and V by 3 bases; bases with no gene match: 3. The CDR3 has 14 residues. Looked up from germline, CDR1 is SGHRS and CDR2 is YFSETQ.

The chain carries TRBV7-2 and TRBJ2-7; 9 nucleotides line up with TRBD2. V lost 2 bases and J lost 5; bases outside the gene matches: 4. Per germline, CDR1 SGHTA and CDR2 FQGNSA. This CDR3 spans 14 amino acids. The CDR3 DNA reads TGTGCCAGCAGCTTATTAGCGGGAGACCACGAGCAGTACTTC. Translating gives CASSLLAGDHEQYF.

A word on this clone: Additional DNA sequences in this sample encode the identical CDR3. The gene calls are TRBV18 and TRBJ2-7; 7 bases agree with TRBD1. The CDR3 loop spans 13 amino acids. The V and J ends lost 3 bases and 3 bases, in that order; junction bases with no gene match: 2. Germline V lookup: CDR1 KGHSH, CDR2 LQKENI. CDR3: CASSPGQSYEQYF. For the CDR3, the DNA is TGTGCCAGCTCACCGGGACAGAGCTACGAGCAGTACTTC.

The rearrangement uses TRBV4-1 and TRBJ1-4; D is perhaps TRBD1 (5 bases). V gave up 4 bases and J gave up 6 bases, with 15 bases separating them. Germline CDR1 and CDR2: MGHRA and YSYEKL. The CDR3 sequence is 15 residues long. CDR3 nucleotide sequence: TGCGCCAGCAGCCGTCTTCGCCAGGGTGATGAAAAACTGTTTTTT. It codes for CASSRLRQGDEKLFF.

The rearrangement joins TRBV28 to TRBJ2-5, with D possibly TRBD2 on 7 matching bases. V was shortened by 4 bases and J by 2 bases, with 14 bases between the two germline ends. This CDR3 has 15 residues. Per the germline V gene, CDR1 is MDHEN and CDR2 is SYDVKM. In DNA, the CDR3 is TGTGCCAGCAGTTCGGGGGGCGCGAGACAAGAGACCCAGTACTTC. Protein product: CASSSGGARQETQYF.

The V and J genes are TRBV29-1 and TRBJ1-1; D is perhaps TRBD1 (6 bases). V was pared by 5 bases and J by 5 bases, with 12 bases between. This CDR3 region has 12 residues. The germline gives CDR1 SQVTM, CDR2 ANQGSEA. The CDR3, as DNA: TGCAGCGTTAACAGGGTGATGACTGAAGCTTTCTTT. Translating gives CSVNRVMTEAFF.

The genes are TRBV18 and TRBJ2-1; 11 nucleotides line up with TRBD2. Germline V gene sequence: CDR1 KGHSH, CDR2 LQKENI. Trimming at V came to 3 bases and at J to 8 bases, leaving 9 bases not matched to a gene. This CDR3 has 16 residues. The CDR3 sequence is CASSPPGLADSDEQFF. DNA of the CDR3: TGTGCCAGCTCACCCCCGGGACTAGCGGACTCGGATGAGCAGTTCTTC. Full variable domain (missing parts from reference TRBV18 and TRBJ2-1): NAGVMQNPRHLVRRRGQEARLRCSPMKGHSHVYWYRQLPEEGLKFMVYLQKENIIDESGMPKERFSAEFPKEGPSILRIQQVVRGDSAAYFCASSPPGLADSDEQFFGPGTRLTVL.

This clone was seen a handful of times. The J gene is TRBJ2-1, the V gene TRBV19; TRBD1 might be the D (5 bases). Trimming pared 2 bases from V and 8 bases from J, leaving 16 bases between. Per the germline V gene, CDR1 is LNHDA and CDR2 is SQIVND (reference sequence). There are 15 residues in the CDR3. This chain's CDR3 is CASSILVIGEYEQFF. The CDR3 DNA sequence: TGTGCCAGTAGTATACTAGTTATAGGGGAATATGAGCAGTTCTTC.

V usage is TRBV18 and J usage is TRBJ2-2, with 8 bases matching TRBD2. The junction had 5 bases not matched to a gene; V was cut back by 2 bases and J by 6 bases. The CDR3 length is 15 residues. Germline V gives CDR1 KGHSH, CDR2 LQKENI. The CDR3 coding sequence is TGTGCCAGCTCACCAGTGCAGCGGGAGTCCGGGGAGCTGTTTTTT. This encodes CASSPVQRESGELFF.

This clone was counted only a few times. This chain uses TRBV7-3 with TRBJ2-7, with TRBD2 identical over 8 bases. The CDR3 is 14 amino acids. V lost 6 bases to trimming and J lost 7 bases; unmatched junction nucleotides: 11. Germline V gene lookup returns CDR1 SGHTA and CDR2 FQGTGA. In DNA form, the CDR3 reads TGTGCCAGCAGTTCGGCCGGGACTAGTAGGGAGCAGTACTTC. Translation: CASSSAGTSREQYF. The full variable domain, completed using reference TRBV7-3 and TRBJ2-7, is GAGVSQTPSNKVTEKGKYVELRCDPISGHTALYWYRQSLGQGPEFLIYFQGTGAADDSGLPNDRFFAVRPEGSVSTLKIQRTERGDSAVYLCASSSAGTSREQYFGPGTRLTVT.

This clone appeared a few times. J is TRBJ2-3 and V is TRBV29-1; TRBD2 matches 7 bases. The germline gives CDR1 SQVTM, CDR2 ANQGSEA. CDR3 length equals 14 residues. V was pared by 4 bases and J by 4 bases, with 8 bases of the junction left unmatched. CDR3 region: CSVGSREDADTQYF. The CDR3, as DNA: TGCAGCGTTGGGAGTCGGGAGGATGCAGATACGCAGTATTTT.

The genes are TRBV9 and TRBJ2-5, with TRBD2 matching over 11 bases. The CDR3 has 16 amino acids. V was pared by 0 bases and J by 3 bases, with 4 bases of the junction left unmatched. The germline V gene has CDR1 SGDLS and CDR2 YYNGEE. The chain's CDR3 is CASSVASGRTEETQYF. CDR3 coding DNA: TGTGCCAGCAGCGTAGCTAGCGGGAGGACAGAAGAGACCCAGTACTTC.

The table lists this clone with a few counts. DNA of the CDR3: TGTGCCAGCAGCCCCCATGTAAGCGGAGGAACTGACGAGCAGTACTTC. Protein product: CASSPHVSGGTDEQYF. The chain employs TRBV4-2 and TRBJ2-7; TRBD2 is a possible D gene (5 bases). This CDR3 has 16 amino acids. Germline assignment: CDR1 LGHNA and CDR2 YNFKEQ. Deletions cut 4 bases from V and 5 bases from J, with 21 bases between.

This CDR3 reads CASSYGLVGQYF. In DNA, the CDR3 is TGTGCCAGCAGCTATGGACTAGTCGGGCAGTACTTC. The chain uses TRBV7-9 and TRBJ2-7, with 7 positions matching TRBD2. CDR1 and CDR2 (germline): SEHNR, FQNEAQ (reference sequence). CDR3 length: 12 amino acids. Losses at the gene ends were 4 bases for V and 9 bases for J; bases not matched to a gene: 6.

This chain uses TRBV22-1 with TRBJ2-4; the table's D call TRBD2 went unverified against the DNA. TRBV22-1 is reported as a pseudogene. The CDR3 totals 16 residues. The CDR3 sequence is CPGSAPGTRLRDIQYF. In DNA, the CDR3 is TGTCCTGGGAGCGCACCCGGGACTAGGCTCAGGGACATTCAGTACTTC.

The chain couples TRBV7-9 to TRBJ2-7; 8 positions agree with TRBD2. V lost 0 bases and J lost 2; bases outside the gene matches: 3. The CDR3 is made up of 15 amino acids. Germline CDR1 and CDR2: SEHNR and FQNEAQ (reference sequence). CDR3 in amino acids: CASSLAPGGPYEQYF. As DNA, the CDR3 is TGTGCCAGCAGCTTAGCGCCGGGAGGGCCCTACGAGCAGTACTTC.

The rearrangement joins TRBV29-1 to TRBJ1-5; 7 bases match TRBD1. The length of the CDR3 is 13 residues. Losses at the gene ends were 7 bases for V and 6 bases for J; bases not matched to a gene: 9. Germline V gene sequence: CDR1 SQVTM, CDR2 ANQGSEA. The CDR3 DNA follows: TGCAGCGCCGGCAGGGGGGCGGGTCAGCCCCAGCATTTT. As protein: CSAGRGAGQPQHF.

To note about this clone: The sample contains more than one DNA sequence encoding this CDR3. V gene TRBV9 combines with J gene TRBJ2-5; possible D gene TRBD2, 5 bases. Germline-derived CDR1 and CDR2 are SGDLS and YYNGEE. This CDR3 contains 11 residues. V shed 4 bases and J shed 5 bases, with 6 bases lying between them. The CDR3 is CASSRGETQYF. In nucleotides, the CDR3 is TGTGCCAGCAGCCGAGGGGAGACCCAGTACTTC.

The J gene is TRBJ1-1, the V gene TRBV29-1; possibly TRBD1 for D (5 bases). The CDR3 has 12 residues. Germline CDR1 reads SQVTM; CDR2 reads ANQGSEA. The V end was cut by 7 bases, the J end by 4 bases, with 13 bases between. CDR3 sequence reads: CSALTVATEAFF. In nucleotides, the CDR3 is TGCAGCGCCCTGACAGTGGCCACTGAAGCTTTCTTT.

This clone was recorded a few times. This chain joins TRBV5-1 and TRBJ1-2; D ambiguous. CDR1 is SGHRS and CDR2 is YFSETQ in the germline V gene. Trimming removed 5 bases from V and 8 bases from J, with 16 bases in between. The CDR3 extends over 13 amino acids. CDR3 nucleotide sequence: TGCGCCAGCAGTCGAGGACGGGAAGAAGGCTACACCTTC. It encodes CASSRGREEGYTF.

This clone was observed a handful of times. V is TRBV7-2 and J is TRBJ2-7; D is unclear. Between the trimmed V and J ends, which lost 3 bases and 0 bases, there was a span of 12 bases. The length of the CDR3 is 15 residues. Germline CDR1 and CDR2: SGHTA and FQGNSA. CDR3 sequence (DNA): TGTGCCAGCAGCTTCGGAGCGCCCTTCTCCTACGAGCAGTACTTC. Its protein is CASSFGAPFSYEQYF.